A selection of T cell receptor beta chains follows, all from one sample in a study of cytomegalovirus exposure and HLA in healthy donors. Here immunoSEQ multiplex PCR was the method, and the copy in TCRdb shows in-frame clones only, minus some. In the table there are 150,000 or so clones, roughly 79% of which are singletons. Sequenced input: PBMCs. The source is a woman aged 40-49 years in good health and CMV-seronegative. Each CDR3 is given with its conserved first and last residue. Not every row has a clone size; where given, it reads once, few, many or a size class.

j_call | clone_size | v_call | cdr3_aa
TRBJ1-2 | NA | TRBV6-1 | CASSERQGRSGYTF
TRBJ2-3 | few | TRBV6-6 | CASSPTSGTDTQYF
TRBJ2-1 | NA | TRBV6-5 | CASSYSVADNEQFF
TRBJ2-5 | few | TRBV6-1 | CASTGGGPGETQYF
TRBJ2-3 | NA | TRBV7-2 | CASSPQGGDTQYF
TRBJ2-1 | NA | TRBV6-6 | CASSPIAGVNGNEQFF
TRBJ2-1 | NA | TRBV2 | CASSGGGTSGYYNEQFF
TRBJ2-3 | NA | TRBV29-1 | CSVAPGQGVVSQADTQYF
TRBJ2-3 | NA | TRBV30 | CAWRSSGRNTQYF
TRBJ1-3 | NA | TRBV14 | CASSPWTAKTGNTIYF
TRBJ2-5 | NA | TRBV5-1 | CASSQGLKETQYF
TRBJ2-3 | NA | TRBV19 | CASSRTAPGAESTDTQYF
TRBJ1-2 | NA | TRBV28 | CASSFGQNYGYTF
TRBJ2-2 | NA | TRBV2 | CASNQQGASNTGELFF
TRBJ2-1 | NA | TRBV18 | CASSPPVGGGEQFF
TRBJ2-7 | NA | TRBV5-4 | CASSFGTSGNSYEQYF
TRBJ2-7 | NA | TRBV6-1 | CASNPGQGSYEQYF
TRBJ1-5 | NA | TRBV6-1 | CASNLLDTNQPQHF
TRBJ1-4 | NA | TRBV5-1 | CASSRWDRAATNEKLFF
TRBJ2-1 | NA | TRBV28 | CASSGSGRLGDEQFF
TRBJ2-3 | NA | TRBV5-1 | CASKYLVSSTDTQYF
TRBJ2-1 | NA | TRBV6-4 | CASSDRRVTYNEQFF
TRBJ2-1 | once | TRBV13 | CASSLLATRSYNEQFF
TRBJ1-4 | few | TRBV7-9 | CASSRPWGQGNEKLFF
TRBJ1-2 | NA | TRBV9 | CASSVGLGRGYTF
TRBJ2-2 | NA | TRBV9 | CASSVRQNTGELFF
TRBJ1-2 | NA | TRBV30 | CAWSVTLGSPFFYGYTF
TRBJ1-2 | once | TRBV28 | CASTRGQGIFGYTF
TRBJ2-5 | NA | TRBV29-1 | CSDSLAGAETQYF
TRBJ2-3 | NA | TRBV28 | CASSLLGTSGRSTDTQYF